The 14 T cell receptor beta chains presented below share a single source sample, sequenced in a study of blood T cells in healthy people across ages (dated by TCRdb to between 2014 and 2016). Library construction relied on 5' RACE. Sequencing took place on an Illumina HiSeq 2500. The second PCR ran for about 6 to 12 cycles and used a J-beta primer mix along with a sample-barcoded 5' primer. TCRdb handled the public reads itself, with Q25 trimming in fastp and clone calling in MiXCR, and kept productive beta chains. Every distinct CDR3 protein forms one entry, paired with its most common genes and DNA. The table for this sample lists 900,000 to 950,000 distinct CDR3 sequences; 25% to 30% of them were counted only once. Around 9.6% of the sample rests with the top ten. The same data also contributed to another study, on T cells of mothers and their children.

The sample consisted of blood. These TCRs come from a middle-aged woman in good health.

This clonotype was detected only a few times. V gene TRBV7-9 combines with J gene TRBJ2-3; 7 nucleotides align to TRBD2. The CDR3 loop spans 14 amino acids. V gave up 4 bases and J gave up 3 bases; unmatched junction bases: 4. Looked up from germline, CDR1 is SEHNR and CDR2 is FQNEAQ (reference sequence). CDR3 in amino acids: CASSWELATDTQYF. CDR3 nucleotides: TGTGCCAGCAGCTGGGAACTAGCGACAGATACGCAGTATTTT.

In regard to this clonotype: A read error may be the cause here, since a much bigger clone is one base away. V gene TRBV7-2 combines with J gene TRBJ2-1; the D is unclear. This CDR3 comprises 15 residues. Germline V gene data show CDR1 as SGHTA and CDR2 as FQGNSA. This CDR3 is CASSLSTTSHNEQFF. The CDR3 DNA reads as TGTGCCAGCAGCTTAAGCACTACCTCCCACAATGAGCAGTTCTTC.

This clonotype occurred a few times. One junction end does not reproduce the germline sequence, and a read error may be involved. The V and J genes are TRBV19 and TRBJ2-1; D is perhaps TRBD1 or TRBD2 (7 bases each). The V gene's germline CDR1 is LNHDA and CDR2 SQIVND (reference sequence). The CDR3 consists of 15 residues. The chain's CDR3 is CASSIIQGGYNEQFF. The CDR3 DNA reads TGCGCCAGTAGTATAATCCAGGGGGGGTACAATGAGCAGTTCTTC.

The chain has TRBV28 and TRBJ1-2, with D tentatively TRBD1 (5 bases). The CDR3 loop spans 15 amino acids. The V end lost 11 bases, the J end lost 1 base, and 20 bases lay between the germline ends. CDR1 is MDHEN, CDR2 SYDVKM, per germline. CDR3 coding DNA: TGTGCCTCCAGCATATGGCCCAGGGATAACTATGGCTACACCTTC. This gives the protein CASSIWPRDNYGYTF.

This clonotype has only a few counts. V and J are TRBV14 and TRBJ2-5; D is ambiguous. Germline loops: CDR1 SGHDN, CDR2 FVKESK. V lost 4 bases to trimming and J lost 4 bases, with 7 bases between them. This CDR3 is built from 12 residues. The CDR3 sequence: CASSRIPETQYF. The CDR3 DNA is TGTGCCAGCAGCCGGATCCCAGAGACCCAGTACTTC.

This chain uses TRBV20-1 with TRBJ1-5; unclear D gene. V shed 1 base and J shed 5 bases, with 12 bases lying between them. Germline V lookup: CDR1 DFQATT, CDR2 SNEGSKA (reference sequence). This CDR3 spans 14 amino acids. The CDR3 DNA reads TGCAGTGCTAGAGGGAACGGGTTCGATCAGCCCCAGCATTTT. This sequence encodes CSARGNGFDQPQHF.

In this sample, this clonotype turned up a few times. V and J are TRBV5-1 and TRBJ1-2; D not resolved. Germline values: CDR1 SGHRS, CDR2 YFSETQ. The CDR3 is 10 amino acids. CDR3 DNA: TGCGCAGTCCTGTGGGTTGGCTACACCTTC. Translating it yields CAVLWVGYTF.

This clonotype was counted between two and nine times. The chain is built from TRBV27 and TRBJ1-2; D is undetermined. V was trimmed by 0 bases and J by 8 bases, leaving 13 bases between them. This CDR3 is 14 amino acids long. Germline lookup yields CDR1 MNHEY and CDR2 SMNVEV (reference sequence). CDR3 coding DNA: TGTGCCAGCAGTTTATCGGTAGACGGGAGGGGCTACACCTTC. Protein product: CASSLSVDGRGYTF.

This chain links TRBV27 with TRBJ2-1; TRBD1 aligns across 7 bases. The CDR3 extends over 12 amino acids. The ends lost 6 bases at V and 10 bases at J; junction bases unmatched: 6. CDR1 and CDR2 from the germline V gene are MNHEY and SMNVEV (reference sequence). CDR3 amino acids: CASRFGTAEQFF. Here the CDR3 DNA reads TGTGCCAGCAGGTTTGGGACAGCAGAGCAGTTCTTC.

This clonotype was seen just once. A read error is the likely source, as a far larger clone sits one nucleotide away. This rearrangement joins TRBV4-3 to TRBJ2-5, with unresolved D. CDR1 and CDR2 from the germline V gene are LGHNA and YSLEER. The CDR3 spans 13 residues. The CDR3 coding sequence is TGCGCCGGCAGCCAGACCGTCCAAGAGACCCAGTACTTC. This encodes CAGSQTVQETQYF.

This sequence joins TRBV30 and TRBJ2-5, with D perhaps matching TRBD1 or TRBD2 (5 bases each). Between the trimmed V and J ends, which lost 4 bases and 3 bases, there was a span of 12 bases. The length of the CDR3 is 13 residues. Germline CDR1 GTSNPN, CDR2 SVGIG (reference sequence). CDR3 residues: CAWNTGTEETQYF. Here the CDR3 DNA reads TGTGCCTGGAATACCGGGACGGAAGAGACCCAGTACTTC.

CDR3 region: CASSLGDLRQETQYF. The CDR3 region has the DNA TGTGCCAGCAGCTTAGGGGACTTGAGGCAAGAGACCCAGTACTTC. The chain combines TRBV28 with TRBJ2-5; D may be TRBD2 (6 bases). V was pared by 6 bases and J by 2 bases, with 16 bases between. CDR3 length: 15 amino acids. The germline V gene has CDR1 MDHEN and CDR2 SYDVKM.

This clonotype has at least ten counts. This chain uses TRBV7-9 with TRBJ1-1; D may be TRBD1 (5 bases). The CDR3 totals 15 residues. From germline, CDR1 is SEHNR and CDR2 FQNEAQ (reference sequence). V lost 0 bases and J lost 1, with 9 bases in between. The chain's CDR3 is CASSLAGVGNTEAFF. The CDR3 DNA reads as TGTGCCAGCAGCTTAGCGGGGGTGGGGAACACTGAAGCTTTCTTT.

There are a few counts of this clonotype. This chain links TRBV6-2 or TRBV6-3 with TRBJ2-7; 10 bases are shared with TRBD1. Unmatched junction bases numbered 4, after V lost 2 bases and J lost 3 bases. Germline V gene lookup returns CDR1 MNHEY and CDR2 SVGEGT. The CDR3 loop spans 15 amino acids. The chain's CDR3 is CASSYGQGGIYEQYF. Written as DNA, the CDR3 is TGTGCCAGCAGTTACGGACAGGGGGGGATCTACGAGCAGTACTTC.